What follows are 25 T cell receptor beta chains derived from one specimen sequenced in a study of blood T cell repertoires in COVID-19. Sequencing used immunoSEQ multiplex PCR; TCRdb keeps in-frame clones, though not all of them. The repertoire holds roughly 380,000 clones, with approximately 89% as singletons. The sample comprised peripheral blood. Every receptor here comes from a woman aged 55-70 years with COVID-19, enrolled during active disease.

V and J are TRBV9 and TRBJ1-2; 7 nucleotides align to TRBD1. The J segment lost 6 bases and the V segment lost 3 bases, leaving 14 bases of the junction unmatched. Germline loops: CDR1 SGDLS, CDR2 YYNGEE. This CDR3 is built from 16 residues. The CDR3 DNA sequence: TGTGCCAGCAGCGATTATAAGGGGGCGCGGATACATGGCTACACCTTC. Its translation is CASSDYKGARIHGYTF.

The V gene is TRBV5-1, the J gene TRBJ2-2; no firm D call. With 4 bases removed from V and 3 bases from J, the gap between germline ends came to 10 bases. Germline CDR1 SGHRS, CDR2 YFSETQ. The length of the CDR3 is 14 residues. Here the CDR3 reads CASSPSPDTGELFF. The DNA for the CDR3 is TGCGCCAGCAGCCCCTCCCCAGACACCGGGGAGCTGTTTTTT.

This chain uses TRBV15 with TRBJ2-3; 15 nucleotides align to TRBD2. CDR1 and CDR2 (germline): LNHNV, YYDKDF (reference sequence). V lost 3 bases to trimming and J lost 6 bases; unmatched junction nucleotides: 7. The CDR3 is 17 residues long. The CDR3 region has the DNA TGTGCCACCAGCAGCCCCGGACTAGCGGGGGGGCTTGATACGCAGTATTTT. Protein sequence: CATSSPGLAGGLDTQYF.

This rearrangement joins TRBV7-3 to TRBJ1-6; 8 nucleotides line up with TRBD1. CDR3 length: 15 amino acids. Germline lookup yields CDR1 SGHTA and CDR2 FQGTGA. After removal of 7 bases from V and 10 bases from J, the junction contained 12 bases not matched to a gene. The chain's CDR3 is CASTATGEIQSPLHF. For the CDR3, the DNA is TGTGCCAGCACGGCGACAGGGGAAATTCAATCACCCCTCCACTTT.

This clone was seen a handful of times. The gene calls are TRBV5-1 and TRBJ1-1; D perhaps matches TRBD1 (5 bases). V was shortened by 2 bases and J by 0 bases, with 17 bases between the two germline ends. Germline V gene data show CDR1 as SGHRS and CDR2 as YFSETQ. There are 17 residues in the CDR3. CDR3 in DNA: TGCGCCAGCAGCTTTGTGGGCGCAGGGATCATGAACACTGAAGCTTTCTTT. Its protein product is CASSFVGAGIMNTEAFF.

The chain combines TRBV5-1 with TRBJ1-2; D is possibly TRBD1 (5 bases). There are 15 residues in the CDR3. V shed 2 bases and J shed 1 base, with 12 bases lying between them. The germline V gene encodes CDR1 SGHRS and CDR2 YFSETQ. The DNA of the CDR3 is TGCGCCAGCAGCTTCCTGGGGCAGAGTAACTATGGCTACACCTTC. As protein: CASSFLGQSNYGYTF.

The rearrangement links TRBV18 to TRBJ2-1; TRBD2 agrees at 13 bases. Unmatched junction bases numbered 2, after V lost 0 bases and J lost 6 bases. This CDR3 region has 16 residues. Germline-derived CDR1 and CDR2 are KGHSH and LQKENI. The CDR3 is CASSPPGLAGVNEQFF. The CDR3 coding sequence is TGTGCCAGCTCACCACCCGGACTAGCGGGGGTCAATGAGCAGTTCTTC. Together with reference TRBV18 and TRBJ2-1, the CDR3 gives the full variable domain: NAGVMQNPRHLVRRRGQEARLRCSPMKGHSHVYWYRQLPEEGLKFMVYLQKENIIDESGMPKERFSAEFPKEGPSILRIQQVVRGDSAAYFCASSPPGLAGVNEQFFGPGTRLTVL.

V and J are TRBV28 and TRBJ1-1; weak D call: TRBD1 (6 bases). This CDR3 is built from 13 residues. Germline V lookup: CDR1 MDHEN, CDR2 SYDVKM. Between the trimmed V and J ends, which lost 8 bases and 5 bases, there was a span of 15 bases. CDR3 residues: CASGLQGTTEAFF. The CDR3 DNA reads TGTGCCAGCGGCTTACAGGGTACGACTGAAGCTTTCTTT.

The rearrangement links TRBV6-5 to TRBJ1-1, with 7 bases that match TRBD1. The germline gives CDR1 MNHEY, CDR2 SVGAGI. The CDR3 is 13 amino acids. J gave up 6 bases and V 10 bases, and 11 bases lay outside the gene matches. The CDR3 bases are TGTGCCACCCGACAGGGAACCTCACCTGAAGCTTTCTTT. This translates into CATRQGTSPEAFF.

The V call is TRBV27, the J call TRBJ2-1; 9 positions agree with TRBD1. The CDR3 consists of 16 residues. V trimming: 5 bases; J trimming: 8 bases; junction bases outside the gene matches: 13. Germline CDR1 is MNHEY and CDR2 is SMNVEV (reference sequence). The CDR3 nucleotides are TGTGCCAGCAGTCGGTACAAGCCGGGACAGGGCCATGAGCAGTTCTTC. It translates to CASSRYKPGQGHEQFF.

In its sample, this clone was seen once. This chain uses TRBV7-2 with TRBJ1-1, with 7 bases lining up with TRBD1. Trimming at V came to 4 bases and at J to 2 bases, leaving 4 bases not matched to a gene. Germline assignment: CDR1 SGHTA and CDR2 FQGNSA. The CDR3 covers 14 residues. DNA for the CDR3: TGTGCCAGCAGCTCGGGACAGACTAACACTGAAGCTTTCTTT. Amino acid sequence: CASSSGQTNTEAFF.

Notes on this clone: At one of its ends the junction is not consistent with the germline gene, which may arise from a read error. This chain uses TRBV3-1 (or the pseudogene TRBV3-2) with TRBJ2-5; 8 bases line up with TRBD2. The CDR3 has 12 residues. The germline V gene encodes CDR1 LGHDT and CDR2 YNNKEL (reference sequence). The CDR3 DNA follows: TGTGCCAGCAGCCACCTTGGGAGCGGGGGAAACTTC. Translated, it gives CASSHLGSGGNF.

This clone was counted only a few times. The chain joins TRBV10-3 to TRBJ1-5; 8 positions agree with TRBD1. CDR1 ENHRY and CDR2 SYGVKD come from the germline V gene. Germline trimming cut 3 bases from V and 2 bases from J; bases unmatched to any gene: 6. This CDR3 has 16 residues. In DNA form, the CDR3 reads TGTGCCATCAGTGACCCGACAGGGGTGGGCAATCAGCCCCAGCATTTT. Its protein is CAISDPTGVGNQPQHF.

CDR3 nucleotides: TGTGCCAGCAGCCTTAGACAGGGTCCGGACACCGGGGAGCTGTTTTTT. Protein: CASSLRQGPDTGELFF. The chain combines TRBV7-7 with TRBJ2-2; 7 bases agree with TRBD1. This CDR3 contains 16 residues. V shed 5 bases, J shed 3 bases, and the junction held 9 bases outside the gene matches. The germline V gene has CDR1 SSHAT and CDR2 FNYEAQ (reference sequence).

The chain is built from TRBV29-1 and TRBJ1-1; D possibly corresponds to TRBD1 (6 bases). CDR1 is SQVTM and CDR2 is ANQGSEA in the germline V gene. V was shortened by 6 bases and J by 6 bases, with 17 bases between the two germline ends. There are 13 residues in the CDR3. The CDR3 protein is CSVGADPGAEAFF. CDR3 in DNA: TGCAGCGTGGGGGCCGACCCTGGCGCTGAAGCTTTCTTT.

The CDR3 nucleotides are TGTGCCAGCAGCCAAGACAGGGTGTTATTCACTGAAGCTTTCTTT. Its protein is CASSQDRVLFTEAFF. V usage is TRBV6-5 and J usage is TRBJ1-1; TRBD1 agrees at 7 bases. The V gene's germline CDR1 is MNHEY and CDR2 SVGAGI. CDR3 length: 15 residues. The ends lost 6 bases at V and 4 bases at J; junction bases unmatched: 11.

CDR3 in DNA: TGTGCCTCTAAGGGCAGGGGGTCGGTTCAGCCCCAGCATTTT. This codes for CASKGRGSVQPQHF. The chain couples TRBV19 to TRBJ1-5, with 7 bases that match TRBD1. This CDR3 is built from 14 residues. With 11 bases clipped from V and 6 bases from J, the junction kept 13 bases outside the gene matches. In germline, CDR1 is LNHDA, CDR2 SQIVND (reference sequence).

The chain is built from TRBV3-1 (or the pseudogene TRBV3-2) and TRBJ1-6, with a weak D call TRBD1 (5 bases). The CDR3 sequence is 15 residues long. V was cut by 4 bases and J by 10 bases, with 17 bases left in between. Germline CDR1 LGHDT, CDR2 YNNKEL (reference sequence). The CDR3 bases are TGTGCCAGCAGCCGAAGTCGGGGGGTCGGGTCACCCCTCCACTTT. Translation gives CASSRSRGVGSPLHF.

The chain joins TRBV30 to TRBJ1-4; no reliable D call. CDR3 length equals 15 residues. From germline, CDR1 is GTSNPN and CDR2 SVGIG (reference sequence). V was cut by 0 bases and J by 8 bases, with 16 bases left in between. The CDR3 protein is CAWSVPQGRREKLFF. CDR3 sequence (DNA): TGTGCCTGGAGTGTCCCCCAAGGGAGACGGGAAAAACTGTTTTTT.

This clone was recorded once. The chain employs TRBV5-1 and TRBJ2-7; D is possibly TRBD1 (6 bases). The V and J ends lost 2 bases and 1 base respectively, with 13 bases between them. The CDR3 runs 15 residues. From germline, CDR1 is SGHRS and CDR2 YFSETQ. Here the CDR3 DNA reads TGCGCCAGCAGCTTAGGACAGTCCAATTCCTACGAGCAGTACTTC. This translates into CASSLGQSNSYEQYF. Based on the CDR3 plus reference TRBV5-1 and TRBJ2-7, the full variable domain is KAGVTQTPRYLIKTRGQQVTLSCSPISGHRSVSWYQQTPGQGLQFLFEYFSETQRNKGNFPGRFSGRQFSNSRSEMNVSTLELGDSALYLCASSLGQSNSYEQYFGPGTRLTVT.

The chain carries TRBV9 and TRBJ2-1, with TRBD1 matching 7 bases. The CDR3 is made up of 12 amino acids. The germline CDR1 and CDR2 sequences are SGDLS and YYNGEE. With 5 bases clipped from V and 15 bases from J, the junction kept 11 bases outside the gene matches. The CDR3 DNA reads as TGTGCCAGCAGTCGGGACGGGACAGCTAGGTTCTTC. Amino acid sequence: CASSRDGTARFF. Variable domain in full (rest from reference TRBV9 and TRBJ2-1): DSGVTQTPKHLITATGQRVTLRCSPRSGDLSVYWYQQSLDQGLQFLIQYYNGEERAKGNILERFSAQQFPDLHSELNLSSLELGDSALYFCASSRDGTARFFGPGTRLTVL.

The CDR3 spells CASSIYGVSKETQYF. CDR3 nucleotides: TGTGCCAGTAGTATTTACGGGGTTAGTAAGGAGACCCAGTACTTC. The J gene is TRBJ2-5, the V gene TRBV19; D may be TRBD2 (5 bases). V was pared by 3 bases and J by 5 bases, with 16 bases between. The CDR3 length is 15 residues. From germline, CDR1 is LNHDA and CDR2 SQIVND (reference sequence).

The chain has TRBV9 and TRBJ2-2; 8 positions match TRBD2. Germline V gene lookup returns CDR1 SGDLS and CDR2 YYNGEE. Losses at the gene ends were 5 bases for V and 6 bases for J; bases not matched to a gene: 9. CDR3 length: 15 amino acids. CDR3 region: CASSSSGGLAGELFF. The CDR3 DNA reads TGTGCCAGCAGTTCAAGCGGGGGATTAGCCGGGGAGCTGTTTTTT.

This sequence joins TRBV5-8 and TRBJ1-1; no definite D call. Looked up from germline, CDR1 is SGHTS and CDR2 is YDEGEE. The CDR3 length is 15 residues. V gave up 0 bases and J gave up 6 bases, with 15 bases separating them. For the CDR3, the DNA is TGTGCCAGCAGCTTGGGAACGTGGTCTCAGGCTGAAGCTTTCTTT. Translated, it gives CASSLGTWSQAEAFF.

The V and J genes are TRBV10-1 and TRBJ1-1; D is perhaps TRBD1 (5 bases). V lost 1 base to trimming and J lost 6 bases, with 15 bases between them. CDR3 size: 15 residues. Germline CDR1 and CDR2: WNHNN and SYGVQD (reference sequence). The CDR3 here is CASSELVGVKSEAFF. CDR3 sequence (DNA): TGCGCCAGCAGTGAGTTGGTAGGGGTGAAGTCTGAAGCTTTCTTT.